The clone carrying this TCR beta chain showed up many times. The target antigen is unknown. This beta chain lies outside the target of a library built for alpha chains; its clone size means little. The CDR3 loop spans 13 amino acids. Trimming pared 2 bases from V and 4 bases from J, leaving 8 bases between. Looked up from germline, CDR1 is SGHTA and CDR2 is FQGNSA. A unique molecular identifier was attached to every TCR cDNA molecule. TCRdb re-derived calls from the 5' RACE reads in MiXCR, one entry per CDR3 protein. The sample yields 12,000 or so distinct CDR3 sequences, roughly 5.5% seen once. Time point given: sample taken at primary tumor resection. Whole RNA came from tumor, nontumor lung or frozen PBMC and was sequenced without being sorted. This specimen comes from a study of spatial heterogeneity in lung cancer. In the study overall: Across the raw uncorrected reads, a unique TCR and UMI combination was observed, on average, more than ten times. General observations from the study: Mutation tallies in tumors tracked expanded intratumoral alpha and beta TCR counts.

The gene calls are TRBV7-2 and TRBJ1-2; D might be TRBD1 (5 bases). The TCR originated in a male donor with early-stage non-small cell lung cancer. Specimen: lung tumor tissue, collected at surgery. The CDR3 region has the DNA TGTGCCAGCAGCTTAAGGACACTCTATGGCTACACCTTC. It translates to CASSLRTLYGYTF.